A selection of T cell receptor beta chains follows, all from one sample in a study of human T cells and chemical hapten exposure. TCRdb passed the RACE reads through MiXCR, listing each CDR3 protein once. The sample has about 120,000 distinct CDR3 sequences; roughly an eighth are singletons. The material was whole blood, obtained in connection with sensitization to the hapten diphenylcyclopropenone (DPC). The receptors derive from a man younger than 30 with alopecia areata. Some clones in this sample may be carry-over from other donors' samples. Both conserved end residues are part of each CDR3. The order of the fields is CDR3 protein, CDR3 DNA, clone size, J gene, D gene, V gene. The D gene is left open where the match is weak. Where a row states a size, it is once, few, many or the class of an expanded clone; other rows omit it.

CDR3 protein: CTSSQDWTRDSRPSYEAFF
CDR3 DNA: TGCACCAGCAGCCAAGATTGGACACGGGACAGCCGACCTTCCTATGAAGCTTTCTTT
clone size: many
J gene: TRBJ1-1
D gene: -
V gene: TRBV1

CDR3 protein: CASAVSPSYEQYF
CDR3 DNA: TGCGCCAGCGCAGTCTCGCCCTCCTACGAGCAGTACTTC
clone size: -
J gene: TRBJ2-7
D gene: -
V gene: TRBV4-1

CDR3 protein: CASSRRTGRDEQYF
CDR3 DNA: TGCGCCAGCAGCCGGAGGACAGGGAGGGACGAGCAGTACTTC
clone size: -
J gene: TRBJ2-7
D gene: -
V gene: TRBV5-1

CDR3 protein: CASSFGGTEITQETQYF
CDR3 DNA: TGTGCCAGCAGCTTTGGCGGAACAGAAATAACCCAAGAGACCCAGTACTTC
clone size: -
J gene: TRBJ2-5
D gene: -
V gene: TRBV13

CDR3 protein: CASSPSGDANEKLFF
CDR3 DNA: TGTGCCAGCTCACCAAGCGGGGACGCTAATGAAAAACTGTTTTTT
clone size: few
J gene: TRBJ1-4
D gene: -
V gene: TRBV18

CDR3 protein: CASSLQRNTEAFF
CDR3 DNA: TGTGCCAGCAGCCTACAGCGGAACACTGAAGCTTTCTTT
clone size: many
J gene: TRBJ1-1
D gene: -
V gene: TRBV7-2

CDR3 protein: CASSGAGGGSPLHF
CDR3 DNA: TGTGCCAGCAGTGGTGCAGGGGGAGGATCACCCCTCCACTTT
clone size: -
J gene: TRBJ1-6
D gene: TRBD1
V gene: TRBV2

CDR3 protein: CASSLRRDTDTQYF
CDR3 DNA: TGTGCCAGCAGCCTTAGGCGGGACACAGATACGCAGTATTTT
clone size: -
J gene: TRBJ2-3
D gene: -
V gene: TRBV7-9

CDR3 protein: CSARPTGISNQPQHF
CDR3 DNA: TGCAGTGCTAGACCCACAGGGATTAGCAATCAGCCCCAGCATTTT
clone size: -
J gene: TRBJ1-5
D gene: -
V gene: TRBV20-1

CDR3 protein: CASRPQGRNEKLFF
CDR3 DNA: TGTGCCAGTAGGCCACAGGGCAGAAATGAAAAACTGTTTTTT
clone size: -
J gene: TRBJ1-4
D gene: -
V gene: TRBV19

CDR3 protein: CSARPATGFGELFF
CDR3 DNA: TGCAGTGCTAGACCAGCAACAGGGTTTGGGGAGCTGTTTTTT
clone size: few
J gene: TRBJ2-2
D gene: -
V gene: TRBV20-1

CDR3 protein: CASSEGSNNSPLHF
CDR3 DNA: TGCGCCAGCAGTGAGGGGTCGAATAATTCACCCCTCCACTTT
clone size: few
J gene: TRBJ1-6
D gene: -
V gene: TRBV10-1

CDR3 protein: CASSPSSVQYF
CDR3 DNA: TGTGCCAGCAGCCCGAGTTCGGTGCAGTACTTC
clone size: few
J gene: TRBJ2-7
D gene: -
V gene: TRBV4-2

CDR3 protein: CSARAEVFYEQYF
CDR3 DNA: TGCAGTGCTAGAGCAGAAGTTTTCTACGAGCAGTACTTC
clone size: few
J gene: TRBJ2-7
D gene: -
V gene: TRBV20-1

CDR3 protein: CASGTGGPGTEAFF
CDR3 DNA: TGTGCCAGCGGGACAGGGGGCCCCGGAACTGAAGCTTTCTTT
clone size: few
J gene: TRBJ1-1
D gene: TRBD1
V gene: TRBV7-6

CDR3 protein: CASSVVSRGTSDTQYF
CDR3 DNA: TGTGCCAGCAGCGTAGTTTCGCGGGGGACGTCAGATACGCAGTATTTT
clone size: many
J gene: TRBJ2-3
D gene: TRBD2
V gene: TRBV9

CDR3 protein: CASSLEKLTASTDTQYF
CDR3 DNA: TGTGCCAGCAGCTTAGAAAAGTTGACAGCTAGCACAGATACGCAGTATTTT
clone size: -
J gene: TRBJ2-3
D gene: -
V gene: TRBV7-9

CDR3 protein: CASSSPGQGYGYTF
CDR3 DNA: TGTGCCAGCAGTTCACCCGGACAGGGTTATGGCTACACCTTC
clone size: -
J gene: TRBJ1-2
D gene: TRBD1
V gene: TRBV6-5

CDR3 protein: CASSQEGGELTEAFF
CDR3 DNA: TGCGCCAGCAGCCAAGAGGGAGGGGAACTCACTGAAGCTTTCTTT
clone size: many
J gene: TRBJ1-1
D gene: -
V gene: TRBV4-3

CDR3 protein: CASSPNTGTGGAVDTQYF
CDR3 DNA: TGCGCCAGCAGCCCGAATACCGGGACAGGGGGCGCGGTAGATACGCAGTATTTT
clone size: -
J gene: TRBJ2-3
D gene: TRBD1
V gene: TRBV4-1

CDR3 protein: CASRRTSGGASTDTQYF
CDR3 DNA: TGTGCCAGCAGGCGGACTAGCGGGGGGGCTAGCACAGATACGCAGTATTTT
clone size: once
J gene: TRBJ2-3
D gene: TRBD2
V gene: TRBV6-6

CDR3 protein: CASSEARRNEQYF
CDR3 DNA: TGTGCCAGCAGTGAAGCGCGGCGTAACGAGCAGTACTTC
clone size: -
J gene: TRBJ2-7
D gene: -
V gene: TRBV6-1

CDR3 protein: CASSLDLGQSSGANVLTF
CDR3 DNA: TGTGCCAGCAGCTTAGATCTCGGACAGTCCTCTGGGGCCAACGTCCTGACTTTC
clone size: few
J gene: TRBJ2-6
D gene: -
V gene: TRBV7-6

CDR3 protein: CASSLGEYTTQYF
CDR3 DNA: TGTGCCAGCAGCTTAGGCGAGTACACCACGCAGTATTTT
clone size: few
J gene: TRBJ2-3
D gene: -
V gene: TRBV7-2

CDR3 protein: CASSQEWRQETQYF
CDR3 DNA: TGCGCCAGCAGCCAAGAGTGGAGACAAGAGACCCAGTACTTC
clone size: -
J gene: TRBJ2-5
D gene: -
V gene: TRBV4-3

CDR3 protein: CSAREGASNTEAFF
CDR3 DNA: TGCAGTGCCCGCGAAGGGGCCTCGAACACTGAAGCTTTCTTT
clone size: few
J gene: TRBJ1-1
D gene: -
V gene: TRBV20-1

CDR3 protein: CASSLPDEGGTDTQYF
CDR3 DNA: TGTGCCAGCAGCTTACCGGACGAAGGGGGCACAGATACGCAGTATTTT
clone size: -
J gene: TRBJ2-3
D gene: -
V gene: TRBV11-2

CDR3 protein: CASSAYRGRERDEQFF
CDR3 DNA: TGTGCCAGCAGTGCCTACAGGGGTAGAGAAAGGGATGAGCAGTTCTTC
clone size: few
J gene: TRBJ2-1
D gene: TRBD1
V gene: TRBV6-1

CDR3 protein: CASKIQGDTEAFF
CDR3 DNA: TGTGCCAGCAAGATACAGGGGGACACTGAAGCTTTCTTT
clone size: many
J gene: TRBJ1-1
D gene: TRBD1
V gene: TRBV12-3/TRBV12-4

CDR3 protein: CSARKERTSYEQYF
CDR3 DNA: TGCAGTGCTAGGAAGGAACGGACATCCTACGAGCAGTACTTC
clone size: -
J gene: TRBJ2-7
D gene: -
V gene: TRBV20-1

CDR3 protein: CASSQDDSTDTQYF
CDR3 DNA: TGCGCCAGCAGCCAAGATGATAGCACAGATACGCAGTATTTT
clone size: -
J gene: TRBJ2-3
D gene: -
V gene: TRBV4-3

CDR3 protein: CASSLVRSGGAGDTQYF
CDR3 DNA: TGTGCCAGCAGCTTGGTTCGGAGCGGGGGGGCAGGAGATACGCAGTATTTT
clone size: -
J gene: TRBJ2-3
D gene: TRBD2
V gene: TRBV5-4

CDR3 protein: CSALLGAEEKLFF
CDR3 DNA: TGCAGTGCCCTGCTGGGGGCAGAAGAAAAACTGTTTTTT
clone size: once
J gene: TRBJ1-4
D gene: -
V gene: TRBV20-1

CDR3 protein: CSARPGLTDTQYF
CDR3 DNA: TGCAGTGCTAGACCGGGCCTAACAGATACGCAGTATTTT
clone size: -
J gene: TRBJ2-3
D gene: -
V gene: TRBV20-1

CDR3 protein: CASSQEGSSKAFF
CDR3 DNA: TGTGCCAGCAGCCAAGAGGGCAGTTCGAAAGCTTTCTTT
clone size: -
J gene: TRBJ1-1
D gene: -
V gene: TRBV3-1